This TCR beta chain is drawn from a study of identical twins. Using its own MiXCR run on the 5' RACE reads, TCRdb lists one record per CDR3 protein. The data contain about 480,000 distinct CDR3 sequences, 14% of them singletons. CDR1 is DFQATT and CDR2 is SNEGSKA in the germline V gene (reference sequence). V was trimmed by 0 bases and J by 4 bases, leaving 18 bases between them. The CDR3 consists of 16 residues. The same data also contributed to another study, on yellow fever vaccine responses in identical twins.

The chain couples TRBV20-1 to TRBJ2-5; D unresolved. The TCR was taken from a woman aged 18-29 years in good health. Sample: CD4+ T cells sorted from blood. CDR3 loop: CSARDRLTAVGETQYF. DNA of the CDR3: TGCAGTGCTAGAGATCGGCTTACGGCGGTCGGAGAGACCCAGTACTTC.